This is a list of T cell receptor beta chains from one sample in a study of CD8 T cells in ankylosing spondylitis. Each CDR3 protein is one row after TCRdb ran MiXCR on the 5' RACE reads. The sample records some 400,000 distinct CDR3 sequences, about 20% being singletons. The sequenced sample consisted of blood, either unsorted or a sorted T cell fraction (not recorded which). The receptors stem from a male donor with ankylosing spondylitis. Both conserved end residues are part of each CDR3. A D gene is named only where the DNA matches it firmly. Some rows have no size entry. The others give once, few or many, or a class for an expanded clone.

D gene	V gene	J gene	clone size	CDR3 DNA	CDR3 protein
.	TRBV5-1	TRBJ2-1	few	TGCGCCAGCAGCTCGGAGAGCACAAGCTCCTACAATGAGCAGTTCTTC	CASSSESTSSYNEQFF
.	TRBV30	TRBJ2-6	.	TGTGCCTGGAGTGCTACCAAGGGGTGGGCCAACGTCCTGACTTTC	CAWSATKGWANVLTF
TRBD2	TRBV10-3	TRBJ2-7	many	TGTGCCATCAGTGGAGGACGGGAGGGTCTCTCCTACGAGCAGTACTTC	CAISGGREGLSYEQYF
.	TRBV10-3	TRBJ2-3	.	TGTGCCATCAGTGAAATAGGAGATACGCAGTATTTT	CAISEIGDTQYF
TRBD2	TRBV7-6	TRBJ2-1	.	TGTGCCAGCAGCTTAGGACTAGCGGGAGTTTATGAGCAGTTCTTC	CASSLGLAGVYEQFF
.	TRBV7-9	TRBJ2-7	.	TGTGCCAGCGGGTTTTACGAGCAGTACTTC	CASGFYEQYF
.	TRBV12-3/TRBV12-4	TRBJ1-1	.	TGTGCCAGCAGTCCCTTGGGAGTGTCCACTGAAGCTTTCTTT	CASSPLGVSTEAFF
.	TRBV24-1	TRBJ2-1	.	TGTGCCACCAGTGATTTGCAAACAGATGAGCAGTTCTTC	CATSDLQTDEQFF
.	TRBV3-1	TRBJ1-5	.	TGTGCCAGCAGCCAAGACGTCCTCAATCAGCCCCAGCATTTT	CASSQDVLNQPQHF
.	TRBV9	TRBJ1-1	.	TGTGCCAGCAGCGTACAGGCGAACACTGAAGCTTTCTTT	CASSVQANTEAFF
TRBD2	TRBV4-1	TRBJ2-1	.	TGCGCCAGCAGCCAGGAGCGGGGCCTGTCTATTTACAATGAGCAGTTCTTC	CASSQERGLSIYNEQFF
TRBD2	TRBV20-1	TRBJ2-1	few	TGCAGTGCCCTTGGACTAGTACTCTACAATGAGCAGTTCTTC	CSALGLVLYNEQFF
TRBD2	TRBV28	TRBJ2-7	few	TGTGCCAGCAGTTTAACTAGCGGGAGTGTCTCCTACGAGCAGTACTTC	CASSLTSGSVSYEQYF
.	TRBV5-1	TRBJ2-3	.	TGCGCCAGCAGACCCGGGACTAGCACAGATACGCAGTATTTT	CASRPGTSTDTQYF
TRBD2	TRBV19	TRBJ2-4	.	TGTGCCAGTAGTACCGGACTAGCGGGGAGTGCCATTCAGTACTTC	CASSTGLAGSAIQYF
.	TRBV28	TRBJ1-1	.	TGTGCCAGCAGAAGGGGATACACTGAAGCTTTCTTT	CASRRGYTEAFF
TRBD2	TRBV20-1	TRBJ2-1	many	TGCAGTGCTGTCGGGACTAGCGATTACAATGAGCAGTTCTTC	CSAVGTSDYNEQFF
TRBD1	TRBV7-8	TRBJ2-3	.	TGTGCCAGCAGCTTCAGACAGGGGTTTACAGATACGCAGTATTTT	CASSFRQGFTDTQYF
.	TRBV20-1	TRBJ2-7	.	TGCAGTGCTAGAGATCGACCCTACGAGCAGTACTTC	CSARDRPYEQYF
TRBD1	TRBV2	TRBJ1-5	once	TGTGCCAGCAGTGAAAGACAGGGGGCGTATCAGCCCCAGCATTTT	CASSERQGAYQPQHF
TRBD1	TRBV14	TRBJ1-2	few	TGTGCCAGCAGCCAAGACCGGGAAGGGGGCCTTAGGTCTATCAAGTTTTACACCTTC	CASSQDREGGLRSIKFYTF
TRBD1	TRBV28	TRBJ2-7	many	TGTGCCAGCAGTTCCCAGACAGGGAGCTACGAGCAGTACTTC	CASSSQTGSYEQYF
TRBD1	TRBV7-9	TRBJ1-4	once	TGTGCCAGCAGCCCCAGACAGGGGATGAATGAAAAACTGTTTTTT	CASSPRQGMNEKLFF
.	TRBV18	TRBJ2-1	few	TGTGCCAGCTCACCAGGGGATGGTGAGCAGTTCTTC	CASSPGDGEQFF
TRBD2	TRBV6-1	TRBJ2-2	.	TGTGCCAGCGGGGAGGGTTTCGCCGGGGAGCTGTTTTTT	CASGEGFAGELFF
.	TRBV9	TRBJ2-3	.	TGTGCCAGCAGCGTAGCTACGGCGGTACGGCAGTCTTCTAGCACAGATACGCAGTATTTT	CASSVATAVRQSSSTDTQYF
.	TRBV29-1	TRBJ2-1	many	TGCAGCGTGTCCCGGCGGGACCACGGCGGGAATGAGCAGTTCTTC	CSVSRRDHGGNEQFF
.	TRBV3-1	TRBJ1-4	.	TGTGCCAGCAGCCCACCAGGGTTCTTAGGAAAACTGTTTTTT	CASSPPGFLGKLFF
TRBD2	TRBV5-1	TRBJ2-1	.	TGCGCCAGCAGCAGGACTAGCGGGAGTCACAATGAGCAGTTCTTC	CASSRTSGSHNEQFF
.	TRBV7-2	TRBJ1-3	.	TGTGCCAGCAGCTTCCAGCCCAACTCTGGAAACACCATATATTTT	CASSFQPNSGNTIYF
TRBD2	TRBV25-1	TRBJ2-2	.	TGTGCCAGCAGCTGGACTAGCGGGAGTTTCAGTGGGGAGCTGTTTTTT	CASSWTSGSFSGELFF
.	TRBV29-1	TRBJ1-5	many	TGCAGCGTTGAACCGGCGAAGGGCCAGCCCCAGCATTTT	CSVEPAKGQPQHF
.	TRBV15	TRBJ2-1	.	TGTGCCACCAGCAGAGATTCCCCCACCGCGGGGACTTACAATGAGCAGTTCTTC	CATSRDSPTAGTYNEQFF
.	TRBV25-1	TRBJ2-3	.	TGTGCCAGCAGGGCCCACCTTTTAGATACGCAGTATTTT	CASRAHLLDTQYF
.	TRBV6-2/TRBV6-3	TRBJ2-7	few	TGTGCCAGCAGTTACTATCCTAGGTTTTACGAGCAGTACTTC	CASSYYPRFYEQYF
TRBD2	TRBV11-3	TRBJ2-2	.	TGTGCCAGCAGCTTAGTCGGAGCGGGAGGTACCGGGGAGCTGTTTTTT	CASSLVGAGGTGELFF
.	TRBV7-9	TRBJ2-1	.	TGTGCCAGCTCCTATGACAAGGGCCGTAGTGAGGATGAGCAGTTCTTC	CASSYDKGRSEDEQFF
TRBD2	TRBV9	TRBJ2-7	.	TGTGCCAGCAGCGAACGACTAGCGGAAAGCTACGAGCAGTACTTC	CASSERLAESYEQYF
TRBD1	TRBV12-3/TRBV12-4	TRBJ1-5	few	TGTGCCAGCAGTTTTTCACCCGGGACAGGAGGGCAGCCCCAGCATTTT	CASSFSPGTGGQPQHF
.	TRBV25-1	TRBJ2-1	few	TGTGCCAGCAATCCATCCTGGGGAAATGAGCAGTTCTTC	CASNPSWGNEQFF
.	TRBV13	TRBJ2-1	.	TGTGCCAGCAGCTCCTCCGCGGAAACCTCCTACAATGAGCAGTTCTTC	CASSSSAETSYNEQFF
.	TRBV6-5	TRBJ2-1	.	TGTGCCAGCAGTTACTCGATTAGCACCCCCTCCTACAATGAGCAGTTCTTC	CASSYSISTPSYNEQFF